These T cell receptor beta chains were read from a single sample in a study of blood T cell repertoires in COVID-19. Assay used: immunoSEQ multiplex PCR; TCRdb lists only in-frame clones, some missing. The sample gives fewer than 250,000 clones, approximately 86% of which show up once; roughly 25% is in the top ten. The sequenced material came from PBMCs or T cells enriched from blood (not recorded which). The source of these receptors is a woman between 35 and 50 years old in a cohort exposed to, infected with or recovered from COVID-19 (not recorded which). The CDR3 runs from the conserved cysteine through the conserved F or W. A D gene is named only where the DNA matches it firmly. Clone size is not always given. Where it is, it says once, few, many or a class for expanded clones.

cdr3_nt: TGTGCCAGTAGTATTAAGGGAGAAATCTACGAGCAGTACTTC
cdr3_aa: CASSIKGEIYEQYF
clone_size: .
j_call: TRBJ2-7
d_call: .
v_call: TRBV19

cdr3_nt: TGCGCCAGCAGCTTGGAGGACGGGGTCTATGGCTACACCTTC
cdr3_aa: CASSLEDGVYGYTF
clone_size: few
j_call: TRBJ1-2
d_call: .
v_call: TRBV5-1

cdr3_nt: TGTGCCAGCAGCCAAGTCTACGGCTCTGGGGCCAACGTCCTGACTTTC
cdr3_aa: CASSQVYGSGANVLTF
clone_size: .
j_call: TRBJ2-6
d_call: .
v_call: TRBV3-1/TRBV3-2

cdr3_nt: TGTGCCAGTAGTACCACACGGGACACTGAAGCTTTCTTT
cdr3_aa: CASSTTRDTEAFF
clone_size: .
j_call: TRBJ1-1
d_call: .
v_call: TRBV19

cdr3_nt: TGCGCCAGCAGCGGACAGGACGGGAGCGGCCAGTACTTC
cdr3_aa: CASSGQDGSGQYF
clone_size: .
j_call: TRBJ2-7
d_call: .
v_call: TRBV10-2

cdr3_nt: TGCGCCAGCAGCCTTCGCACAGATACGCAGTATTTT
cdr3_aa: CASSLRTDTQYF
clone_size: .
j_call: TRBJ2-3
d_call: .
v_call: TRBV5-1

cdr3_nt: TGCGCCAGCAGCCTCATTGAGGGTACCTACGAGCAGTACTTC
cdr3_aa: CASSLIEGTYEQYF
clone_size: once
j_call: TRBJ2-7
d_call: .
v_call: TRBV4-1

cdr3_nt: TGTGCCAGCAGGACGGGACAGGGCTACACTGAAGCTTTCTTT
cdr3_aa: CASRTGQGYTEAFF
clone_size: .
j_call: TRBJ1-1
d_call: TRBD1
v_call: TRBV27

cdr3_nt: TGTGCCAGCAGTTTATCGGGGGGTGACTCTGGAAACACCATATATTTT
cdr3_aa: CASSLSGGDSGNTIYF
clone_size: few
j_call: TRBJ1-3
d_call: .
v_call: TRBV27

cdr3_nt: TGTGCCAGTAGTATAGACAGGGGGCAAACGGGCAATCAGCCCCAGCATTTT
cdr3_aa: CASSIDRGQTGNQPQHF
clone_size: few
j_call: TRBJ1-5
d_call: TRBD1
v_call: TRBV19

cdr3_nt: TGTGCCAGCAGTTCCACCTATAATTCACCCCTCCACTTT
cdr3_aa: CASSSTYNSPLHF
clone_size: once
j_call: TRBJ1-6
d_call: .
v_call: TRBV6-5